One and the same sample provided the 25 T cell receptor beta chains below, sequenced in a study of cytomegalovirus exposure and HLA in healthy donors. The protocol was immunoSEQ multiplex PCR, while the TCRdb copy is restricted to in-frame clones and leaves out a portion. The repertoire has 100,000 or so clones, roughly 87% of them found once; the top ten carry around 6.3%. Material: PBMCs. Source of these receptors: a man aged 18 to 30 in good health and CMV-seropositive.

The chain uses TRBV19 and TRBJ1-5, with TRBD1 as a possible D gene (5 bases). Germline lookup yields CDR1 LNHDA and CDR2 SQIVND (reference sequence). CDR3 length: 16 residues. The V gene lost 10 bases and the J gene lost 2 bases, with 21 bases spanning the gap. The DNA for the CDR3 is TGTGCCACCCAGTGGGGTGGGGGGGAAGGCAATCAGCCCCAGCATTTT. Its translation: CATQWGGGEGNQPQHF. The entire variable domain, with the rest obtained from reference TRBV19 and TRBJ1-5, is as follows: DGGITQSPKYLFRKEGQNVTLSCEQNLNHDAMYWYRQDPGQGLRLIYYSQIVNDFQKGDIAEGYSVSREKKESFPLTVTSAQKNPTAFYLCATQWGGGEGNQPQHFGDGTRLSIL.

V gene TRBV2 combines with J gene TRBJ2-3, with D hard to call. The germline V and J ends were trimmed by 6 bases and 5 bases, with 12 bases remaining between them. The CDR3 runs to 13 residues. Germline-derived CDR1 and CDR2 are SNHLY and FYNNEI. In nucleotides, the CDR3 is TGTGCCAGCAGGGCAAATGCCCAAGATACGCAGTATTTT. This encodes CASRANAQDTQYF.

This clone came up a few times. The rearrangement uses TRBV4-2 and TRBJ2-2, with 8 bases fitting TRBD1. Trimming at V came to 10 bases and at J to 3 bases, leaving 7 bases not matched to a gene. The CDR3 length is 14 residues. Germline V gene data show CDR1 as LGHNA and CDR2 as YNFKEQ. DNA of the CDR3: TGTGCCACACGAATGGACAGGGACACCGGGGAGCTGTTTTTT. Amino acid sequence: CATRMDRDTGELFF.

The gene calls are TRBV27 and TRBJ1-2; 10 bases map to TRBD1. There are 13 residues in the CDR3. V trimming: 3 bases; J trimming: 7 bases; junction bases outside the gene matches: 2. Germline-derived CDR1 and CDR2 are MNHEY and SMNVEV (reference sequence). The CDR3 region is CASSFRDRGGYTF. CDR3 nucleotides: TGTGCCAGCAGTTTCCGGGACAGGGGTGGCTACACCTTC.

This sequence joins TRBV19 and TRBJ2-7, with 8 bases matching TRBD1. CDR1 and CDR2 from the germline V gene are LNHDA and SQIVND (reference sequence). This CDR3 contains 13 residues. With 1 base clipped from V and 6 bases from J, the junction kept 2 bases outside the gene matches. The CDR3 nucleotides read TGTGCCAGTAGTATAGGGACAGGGTTCGAGCAGTACTTC. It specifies CASSIGTGFEQYF.

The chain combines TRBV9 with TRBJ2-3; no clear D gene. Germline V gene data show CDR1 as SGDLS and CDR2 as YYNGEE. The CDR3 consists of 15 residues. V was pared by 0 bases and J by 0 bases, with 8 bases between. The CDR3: CASSVVGRSTDTQYF. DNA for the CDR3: TGTGCCAGCAGCGTAGTTGGCAGAAGCACAGATACGCAGTATTTT.

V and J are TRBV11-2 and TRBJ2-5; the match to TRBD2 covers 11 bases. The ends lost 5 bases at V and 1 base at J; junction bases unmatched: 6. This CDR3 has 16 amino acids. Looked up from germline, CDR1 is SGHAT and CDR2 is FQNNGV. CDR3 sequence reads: CASSPGGLAGQETQYF. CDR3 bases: TGTGCCAGCAGCCCCGGAGGACTAGCGGGCCAAGAGACCCAGTACTTC.

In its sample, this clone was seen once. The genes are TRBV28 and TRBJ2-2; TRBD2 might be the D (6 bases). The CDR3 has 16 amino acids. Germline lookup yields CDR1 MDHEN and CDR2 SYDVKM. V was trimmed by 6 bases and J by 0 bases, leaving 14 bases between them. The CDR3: CASRPMSGPNTGELFF. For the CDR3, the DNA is TGTGCCAGCAGACCCATGAGCGGGCCGAACACCGGGGAGCTGTTTTTT.

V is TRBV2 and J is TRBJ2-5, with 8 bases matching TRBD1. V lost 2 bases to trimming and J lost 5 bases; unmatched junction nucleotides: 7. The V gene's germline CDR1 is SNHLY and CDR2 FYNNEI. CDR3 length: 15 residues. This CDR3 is CASSEPGGVVETQYF. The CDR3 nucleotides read TGTGCCAGCAGTGAACCAGGGGGCGTCGTCGAGACCCAGTACTTC. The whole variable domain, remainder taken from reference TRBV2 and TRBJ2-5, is EPEVTQTPSHQVTQMGQEVILRCVPISNHLYFYWYRQILGQKVEFLVSFYNNEISEKSEIFDDQFSVERPDGSNFTLKIRSTKLEDSAMYFCASSEPGGVVETQYFGPGTRLLVL.

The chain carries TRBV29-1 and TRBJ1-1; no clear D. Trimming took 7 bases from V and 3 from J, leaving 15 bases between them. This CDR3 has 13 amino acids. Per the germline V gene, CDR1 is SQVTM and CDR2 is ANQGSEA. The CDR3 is CSARLNEDTEAFF. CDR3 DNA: TGCAGCGCCCGCCTTAACGAGGACACTGAAGCTTTCTTT.

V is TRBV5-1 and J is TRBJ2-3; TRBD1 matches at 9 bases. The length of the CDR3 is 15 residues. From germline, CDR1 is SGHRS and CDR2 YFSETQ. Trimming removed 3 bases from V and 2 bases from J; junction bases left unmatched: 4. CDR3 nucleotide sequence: TGCGCCAGCAGCTCCGGGACAGGGACCACAGATACGCAGTATTTT. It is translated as CASSSGTGTTDTQYF.

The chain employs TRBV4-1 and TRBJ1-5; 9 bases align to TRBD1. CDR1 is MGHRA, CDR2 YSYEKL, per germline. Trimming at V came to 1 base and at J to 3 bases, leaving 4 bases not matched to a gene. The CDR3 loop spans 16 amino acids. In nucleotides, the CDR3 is TGCGCCAGCAGCCAAGGGGACAGGGATTACAATCAGCCCCAGCATTTT. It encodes CASSQGDRDYNQPQHF.

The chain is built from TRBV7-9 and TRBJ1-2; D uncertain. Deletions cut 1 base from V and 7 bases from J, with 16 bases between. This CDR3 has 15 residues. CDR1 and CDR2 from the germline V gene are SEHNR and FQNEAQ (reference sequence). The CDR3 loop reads CASSLGGSDPGGYTF. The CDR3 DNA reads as TGTGCCAGCAGCTTAGGAGGGTCGGATCCAGGTGGCTACACCTTC.

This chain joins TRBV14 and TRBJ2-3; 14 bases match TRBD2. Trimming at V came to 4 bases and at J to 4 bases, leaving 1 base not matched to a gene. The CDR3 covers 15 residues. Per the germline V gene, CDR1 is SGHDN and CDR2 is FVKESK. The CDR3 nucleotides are TGTGCCAGCAGCCTGACTAGCGGGGGGGCAGATACGCAGTATTTT. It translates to CASSLTSGGADTQYF.

Written as DNA, the CDR3 is TGTGCCAGCAGTGACTCTCGAACAGGGGGCTGGTATGGCTACACCTTC. Translation: CASSDSRTGGWYGYTF. The V and J genes are TRBV25-1 and TRBJ1-2; 9 nucleotides align to TRBD1. V shed 3 bases, J shed 5 bases, and the junction held 10 bases outside the gene matches. Germline V gives CDR1 MGHDK, CDR2 SYGVNS. The CDR3 covers 16 residues.

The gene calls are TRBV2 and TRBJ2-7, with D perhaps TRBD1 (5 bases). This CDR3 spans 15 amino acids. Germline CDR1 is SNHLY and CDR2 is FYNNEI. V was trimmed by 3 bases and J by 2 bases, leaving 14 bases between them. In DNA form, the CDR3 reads TGTGCCAGCAGTGAGGTGGGGCAACTACCCTACGAGCAGTACTTC. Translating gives CASSEVGQLPYEQYF.

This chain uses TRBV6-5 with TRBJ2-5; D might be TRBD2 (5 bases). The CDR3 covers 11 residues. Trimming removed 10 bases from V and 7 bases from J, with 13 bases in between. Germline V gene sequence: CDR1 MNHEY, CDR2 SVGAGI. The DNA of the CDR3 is TGTGCCACCGATCGGGGAGTGACCCAGTACTTC. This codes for CATDRGVTQYF.

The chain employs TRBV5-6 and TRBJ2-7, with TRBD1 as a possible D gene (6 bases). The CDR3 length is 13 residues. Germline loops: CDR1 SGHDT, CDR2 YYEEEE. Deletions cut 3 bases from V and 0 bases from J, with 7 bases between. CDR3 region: CASSSDSSYEQYF. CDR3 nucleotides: TGTGCCAGCAGCTCGGACAGCTCCTACGAGCAGTACTTC.

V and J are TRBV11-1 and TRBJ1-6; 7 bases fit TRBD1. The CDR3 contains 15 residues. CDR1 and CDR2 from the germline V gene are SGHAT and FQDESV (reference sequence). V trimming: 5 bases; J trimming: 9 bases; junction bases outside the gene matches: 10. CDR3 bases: TGTGCCAGCAGCGCCCTGACAGGGTTACGTTCACCCCTCCACTTT. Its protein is CASSALTGLRSPLHF.

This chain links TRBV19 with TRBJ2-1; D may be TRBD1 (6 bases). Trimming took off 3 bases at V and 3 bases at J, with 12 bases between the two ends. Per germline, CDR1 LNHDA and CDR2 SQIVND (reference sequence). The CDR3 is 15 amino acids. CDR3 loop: CASSIVGGYYNEQFF. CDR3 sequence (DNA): TGTGCCAGTAGTATCGTAGGGGGATACTACAATGAGCAGTTCTTC. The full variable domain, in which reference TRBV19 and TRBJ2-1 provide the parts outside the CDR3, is DGGITQSPKYLFRKEGQNVTLSCEQNLNHDAMYWYRQDPGQGLRLIYYSQIVNDFQKGDIAEGYSVSREKKESFPLTVTSAQKNPTAFYLCASSIVGGYYNEQFFGPGTRLTVL.

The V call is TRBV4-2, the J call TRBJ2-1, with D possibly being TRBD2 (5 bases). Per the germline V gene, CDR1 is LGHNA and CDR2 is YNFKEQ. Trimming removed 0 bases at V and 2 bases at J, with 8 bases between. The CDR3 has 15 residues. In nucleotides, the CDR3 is TGTGCCAGCAGCCAAGACGAGGGCACCTACAATGAGCAGTTCTTC. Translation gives CASSQDEGTYNEQFF.

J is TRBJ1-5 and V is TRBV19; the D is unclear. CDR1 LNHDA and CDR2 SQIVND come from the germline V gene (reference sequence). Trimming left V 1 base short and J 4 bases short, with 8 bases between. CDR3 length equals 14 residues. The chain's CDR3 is CASSIASGNQPQHF. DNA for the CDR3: TGTGCCAGTAGTATAGCTTCCGGGAATCAGCCCCAGCATTTT.

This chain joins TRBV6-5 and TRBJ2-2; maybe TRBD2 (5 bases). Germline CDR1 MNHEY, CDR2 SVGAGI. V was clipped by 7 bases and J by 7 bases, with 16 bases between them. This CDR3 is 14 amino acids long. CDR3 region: CASIRGIAGGELFF. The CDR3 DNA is TGTGCCAGCATCCGTGGGATTGCGGGCGGGGAGCTGTTTTTT.

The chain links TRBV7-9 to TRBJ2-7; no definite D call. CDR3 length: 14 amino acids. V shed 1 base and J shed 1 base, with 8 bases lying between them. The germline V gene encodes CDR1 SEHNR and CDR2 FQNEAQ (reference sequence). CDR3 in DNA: TGTGCCAGCAGCTTAGTTCTCGGGTCCTACGAGCAGTACTTC. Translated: CASSLVLGSYEQYF.

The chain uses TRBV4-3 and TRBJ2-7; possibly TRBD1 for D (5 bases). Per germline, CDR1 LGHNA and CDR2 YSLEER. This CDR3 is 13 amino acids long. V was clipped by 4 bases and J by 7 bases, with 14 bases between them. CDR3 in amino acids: CASSRSQGTEQYF. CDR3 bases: TGCGCCAGCAGCCGGTCCCAGGGCACGGAGCAGTACTTC.